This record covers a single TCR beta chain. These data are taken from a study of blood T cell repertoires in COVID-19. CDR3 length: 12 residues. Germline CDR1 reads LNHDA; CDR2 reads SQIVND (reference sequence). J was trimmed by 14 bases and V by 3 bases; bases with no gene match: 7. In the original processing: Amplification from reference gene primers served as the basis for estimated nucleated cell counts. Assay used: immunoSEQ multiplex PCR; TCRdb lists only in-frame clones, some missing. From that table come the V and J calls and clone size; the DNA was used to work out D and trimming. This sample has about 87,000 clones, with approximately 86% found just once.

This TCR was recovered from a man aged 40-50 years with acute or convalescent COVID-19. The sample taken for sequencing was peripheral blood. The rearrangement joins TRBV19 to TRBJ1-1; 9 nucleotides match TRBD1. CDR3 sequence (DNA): TGTGCCAGTAGTATCACAGGGGGCCCCCTCTTCTTT. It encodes CASSITGGPLFF.